This T cell receptor (beta chain) was captured in a study of cytomegalovirus exposure and HLA in healthy donors. Whole-study context: In a previous analysis, some 120 million unique TCR beta sequences were found from 170 million or so T cells.

The PCR employed 60 Vbeta primers together with 13 Jbeta primers. Sequenced by immunoSEQ multiplex PCR; TCRdb stores in-frame clones only, minus some. This table holds some 200,000 clones, about 9.4% found once. Turning to this clone: Its antigen is undetermined.

Germline CDR1 and CDR2: SNHLY and FYNNEI. The CDR3 loop spans 15 amino acids. Trimming removed 6 bases from V and 4 bases from J; junction bases left unmatched: 10. Notes on the study in general: In an earlier analysis, in some 500 donors, most V segments appeared productive either ~90% or ~30% of the time.

The receptor's source is a woman in her 30s in good health and CMV-seropositive. The chain recombines TRBV2 with TRBJ2-3; TRBD2 agrees at 7 bases. The sequencing input was PBMCs. CDR3 DNA: TGTGCCAGCAGAGGCGAGGCTAGCGGACCAGATACGCAGTATTTT. Protein product: CASRGEASGPDTQYF.